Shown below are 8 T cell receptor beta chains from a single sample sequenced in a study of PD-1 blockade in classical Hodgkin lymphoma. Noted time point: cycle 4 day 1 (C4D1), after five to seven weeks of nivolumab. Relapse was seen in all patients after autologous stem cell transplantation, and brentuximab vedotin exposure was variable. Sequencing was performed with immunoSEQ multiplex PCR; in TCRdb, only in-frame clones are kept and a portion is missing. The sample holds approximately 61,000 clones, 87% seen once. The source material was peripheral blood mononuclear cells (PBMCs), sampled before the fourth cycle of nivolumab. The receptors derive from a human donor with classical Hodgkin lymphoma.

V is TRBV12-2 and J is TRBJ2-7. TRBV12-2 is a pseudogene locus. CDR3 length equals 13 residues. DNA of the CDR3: TGTGCAAGTCGCTACACCCGGTGGGGCGAGCAGTACTTC. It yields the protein CASRYTRWGEQYF.

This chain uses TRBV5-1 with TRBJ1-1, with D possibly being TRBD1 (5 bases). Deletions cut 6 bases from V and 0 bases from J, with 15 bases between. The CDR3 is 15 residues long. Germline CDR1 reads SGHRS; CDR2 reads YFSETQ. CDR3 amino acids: CASTYGGQMNTEAFF. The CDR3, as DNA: TGCGCCAGCACCTATGGAGGACAAATGAACACTGAAGCTTTCTTT.

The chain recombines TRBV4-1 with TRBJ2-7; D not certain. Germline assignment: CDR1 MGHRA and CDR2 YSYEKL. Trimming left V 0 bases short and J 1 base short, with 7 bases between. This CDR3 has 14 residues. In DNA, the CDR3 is TGCGCCAGCAGCCAAGAGGCATATTCCTACGAGCAGTACTTC. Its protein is CASSQEAYSYEQYF.

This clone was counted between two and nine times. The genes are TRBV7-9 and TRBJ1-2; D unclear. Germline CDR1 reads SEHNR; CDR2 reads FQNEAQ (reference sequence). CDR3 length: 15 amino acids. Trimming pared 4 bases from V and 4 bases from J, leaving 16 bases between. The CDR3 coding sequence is TGTGCCAGCAGCTCCTCCGGGCAGCCCAGCTATGGCTACACCTTC. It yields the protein CASSSSGQPSYGYTF.

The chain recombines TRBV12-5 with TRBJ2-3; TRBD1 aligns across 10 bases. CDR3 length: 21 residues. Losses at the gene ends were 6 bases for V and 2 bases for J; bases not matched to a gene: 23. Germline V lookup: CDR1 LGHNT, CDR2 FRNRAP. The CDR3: CASGPIQLRDRGPTYTDTQYF. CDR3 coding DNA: TGTGCTAGTGGGCCGATCCAGCTCCGGGACAGGGGCCCGACCTACACAGATACGCAGTATTTT.

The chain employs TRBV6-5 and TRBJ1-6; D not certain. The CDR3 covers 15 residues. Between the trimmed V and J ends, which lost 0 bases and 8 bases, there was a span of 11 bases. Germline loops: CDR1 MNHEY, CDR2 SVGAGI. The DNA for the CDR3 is TGTGCCAGCAGTTACTCAACAGTTAGTCATTCACCCCTCCACTTT. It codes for CASSYSTVSHSPLHF.

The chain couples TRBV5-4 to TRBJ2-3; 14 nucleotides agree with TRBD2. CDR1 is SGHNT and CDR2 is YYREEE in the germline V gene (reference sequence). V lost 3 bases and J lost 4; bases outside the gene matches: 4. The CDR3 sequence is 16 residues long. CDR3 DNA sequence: TGTGCCAGCAGCTCCATGACTAGCGGGGGGGCAGATACGCAGTATTTT. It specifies CASSSMTSGGADTQYF. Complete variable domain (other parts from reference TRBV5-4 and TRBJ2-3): ETGVTQSPTHLIKTRGQQVTLRCSSQSGHNTVSWYQQALGQGPQFIFQYYREEENGRGNFPPRFSGLQFPNYSSELNVNALELDDSALYLCASSSMTSGGADTQYFGPGTRLTVL.

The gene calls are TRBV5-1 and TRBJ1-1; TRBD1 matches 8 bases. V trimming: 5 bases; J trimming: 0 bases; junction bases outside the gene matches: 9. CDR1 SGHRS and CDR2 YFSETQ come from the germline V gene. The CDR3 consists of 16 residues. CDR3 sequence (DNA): TGCGCCAGCAGACCCGGACAGGGCCAGTTGAACACTGAAGCTTTCTTT. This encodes CASRPGQGQLNTEAFF.